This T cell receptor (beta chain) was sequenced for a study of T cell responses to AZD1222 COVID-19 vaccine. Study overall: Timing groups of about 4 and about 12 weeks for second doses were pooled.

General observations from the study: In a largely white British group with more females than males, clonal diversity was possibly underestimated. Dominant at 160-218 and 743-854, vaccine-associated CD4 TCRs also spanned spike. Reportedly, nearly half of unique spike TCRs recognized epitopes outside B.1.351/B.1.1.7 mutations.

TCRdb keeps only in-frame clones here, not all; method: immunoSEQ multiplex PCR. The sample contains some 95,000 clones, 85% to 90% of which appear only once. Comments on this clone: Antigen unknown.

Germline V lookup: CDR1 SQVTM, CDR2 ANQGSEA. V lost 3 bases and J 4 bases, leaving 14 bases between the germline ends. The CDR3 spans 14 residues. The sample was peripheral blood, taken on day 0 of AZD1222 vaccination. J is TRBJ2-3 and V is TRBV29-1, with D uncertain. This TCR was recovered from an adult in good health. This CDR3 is CSVDSSESADTQYF. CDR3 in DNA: TGCAGCGTTGACTCGAGTGAGTCAGCAGATACGCAGTATTTT.